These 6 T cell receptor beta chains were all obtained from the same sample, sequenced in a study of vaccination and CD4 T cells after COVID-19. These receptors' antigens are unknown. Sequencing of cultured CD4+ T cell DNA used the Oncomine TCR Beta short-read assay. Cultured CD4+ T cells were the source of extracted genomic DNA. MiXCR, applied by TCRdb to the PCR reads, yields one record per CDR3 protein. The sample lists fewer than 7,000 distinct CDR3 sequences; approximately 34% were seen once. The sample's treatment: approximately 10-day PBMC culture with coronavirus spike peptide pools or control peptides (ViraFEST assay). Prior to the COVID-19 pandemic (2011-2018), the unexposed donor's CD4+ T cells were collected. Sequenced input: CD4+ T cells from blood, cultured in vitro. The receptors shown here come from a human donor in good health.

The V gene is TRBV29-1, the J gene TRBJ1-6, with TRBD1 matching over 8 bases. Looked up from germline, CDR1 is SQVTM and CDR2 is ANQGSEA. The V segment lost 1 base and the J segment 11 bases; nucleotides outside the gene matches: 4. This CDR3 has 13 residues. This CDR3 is CSVEAGGGPPLHF. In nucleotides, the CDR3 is TGCAGCGTTGAAGCAGGGGGCGGCCCACCCCTCCACTTT.

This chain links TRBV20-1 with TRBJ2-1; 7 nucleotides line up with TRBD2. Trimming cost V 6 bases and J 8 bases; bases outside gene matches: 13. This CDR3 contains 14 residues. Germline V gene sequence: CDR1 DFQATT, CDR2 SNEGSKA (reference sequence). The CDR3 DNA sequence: TGCAGTGCCCTAGCTGGGCGGGAGTTCCATGAGCAGTTCTTC. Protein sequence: CSALAGREFHEQFF.

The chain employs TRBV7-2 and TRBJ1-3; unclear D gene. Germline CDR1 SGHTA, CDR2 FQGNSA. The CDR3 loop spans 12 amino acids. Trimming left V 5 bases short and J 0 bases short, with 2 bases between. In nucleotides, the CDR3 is TGTGCCAGCAGCCGCTCTGGAAACACCATATATTTT. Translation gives CASSRSGNTIYF.

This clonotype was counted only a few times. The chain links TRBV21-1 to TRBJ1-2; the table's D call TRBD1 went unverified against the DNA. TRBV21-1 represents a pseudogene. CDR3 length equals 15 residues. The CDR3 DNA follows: TGTGCCAGCAGCAAAGTAGACAGGGCGGGCTATGGCTACACCTTC. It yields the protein CASSKVDRAGYGYTF.

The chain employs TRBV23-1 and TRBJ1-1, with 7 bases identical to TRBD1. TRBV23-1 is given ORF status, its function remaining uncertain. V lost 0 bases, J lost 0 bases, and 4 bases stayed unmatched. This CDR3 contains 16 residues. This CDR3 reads CASSQSAGQVNTEAFF. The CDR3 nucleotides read TGCGCCAGCAGTCAATCTGCTGGACAGGTGAACACTGAAGCTTTCTTT.

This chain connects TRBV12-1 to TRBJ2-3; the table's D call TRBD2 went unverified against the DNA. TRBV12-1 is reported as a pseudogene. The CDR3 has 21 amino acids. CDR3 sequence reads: CASSFLTPGTSGRVPTDTQYF. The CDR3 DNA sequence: TGTGCCAGCAGCTTTCTGACACCTGGGACTAGCGGGAGGGTCCCCACAGATACGCAGTATTTT.